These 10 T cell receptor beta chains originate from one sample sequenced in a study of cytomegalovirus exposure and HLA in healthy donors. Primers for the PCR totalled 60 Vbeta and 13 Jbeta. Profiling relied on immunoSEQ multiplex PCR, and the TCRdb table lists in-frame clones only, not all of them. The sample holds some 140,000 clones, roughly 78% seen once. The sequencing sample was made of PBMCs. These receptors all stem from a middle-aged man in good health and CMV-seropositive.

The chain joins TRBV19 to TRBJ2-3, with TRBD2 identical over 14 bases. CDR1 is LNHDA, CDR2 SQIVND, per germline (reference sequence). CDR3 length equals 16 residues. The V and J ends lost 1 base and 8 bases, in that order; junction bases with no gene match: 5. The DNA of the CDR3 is TGTGCCAGTAGTATAGGTGGACTAGCGGGGGGAGCTACGCAGTATTTT. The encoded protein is CASSIGGLAGGATQYF. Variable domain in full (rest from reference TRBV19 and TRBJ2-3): DGGITQSPKYLFRKEGQNVTLSCEQNLNHDAMYWYRQDPGQGLRLIYYSQIVNDFQKGDIAEGYSVSREKKESFPLTVTSAQKNPTAFYLCASSIGGLAGGATQYFGPGTRLTVL.

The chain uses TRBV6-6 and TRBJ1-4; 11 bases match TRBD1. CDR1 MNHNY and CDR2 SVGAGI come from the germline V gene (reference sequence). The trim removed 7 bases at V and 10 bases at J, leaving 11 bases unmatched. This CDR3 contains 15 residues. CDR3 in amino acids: CASTGIGTGGGKLFF. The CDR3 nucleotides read TGTGCCAGCACCGGAATAGGGACAGGGGGTGGAAAACTGTTTTTT.

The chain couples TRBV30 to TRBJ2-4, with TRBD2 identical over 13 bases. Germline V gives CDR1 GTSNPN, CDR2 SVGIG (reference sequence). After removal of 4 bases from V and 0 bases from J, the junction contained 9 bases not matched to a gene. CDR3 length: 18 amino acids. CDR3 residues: CAWTGLAGEVLAKNIQYF. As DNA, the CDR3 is TGTGCCTGGACCGGACTAGCGGGAGAGGTTCTAGCCAAAAACATTCAGTACTTC.

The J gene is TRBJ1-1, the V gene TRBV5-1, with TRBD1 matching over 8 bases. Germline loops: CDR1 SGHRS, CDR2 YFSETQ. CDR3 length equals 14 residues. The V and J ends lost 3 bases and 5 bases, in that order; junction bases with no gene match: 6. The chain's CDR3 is CASSYRTGLTEAFF. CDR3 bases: TGCGCCAGCAGCTACAGGACAGGGTTAACTGAAGCTTTCTTT.

The chain's CDR3 is CASSLGLASLAKNIQYF. The CDR3 nucleotides read TGTGCCAGCAGCTTAGGACTAGCGAGCTTAGCCAAAAACATTCAGTACTTC. The chain has TRBV7-2 and TRBJ2-4, with TRBD2 identical over 8 bases. This CDR3 spans 17 amino acids. Unmatched junction bases numbered 5, after V lost 1 base and J lost 0 bases. Germline CDR1 SGHTA, CDR2 FQGNSA.

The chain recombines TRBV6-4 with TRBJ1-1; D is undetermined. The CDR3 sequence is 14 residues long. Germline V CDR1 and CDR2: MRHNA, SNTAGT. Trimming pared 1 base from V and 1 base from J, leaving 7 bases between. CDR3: CASSDFSKNTEAFF. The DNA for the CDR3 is TGTGCCAGCAGTGACTTTAGCAAGAACACTGAAGCTTTCTTT.

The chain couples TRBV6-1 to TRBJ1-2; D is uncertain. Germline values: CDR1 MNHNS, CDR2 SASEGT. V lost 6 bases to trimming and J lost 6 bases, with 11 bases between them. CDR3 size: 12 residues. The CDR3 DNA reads TGTGCCAGCAGCCCGGAGGGTGATGGCTACACCTTC. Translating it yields CASSPEGDGYTF.

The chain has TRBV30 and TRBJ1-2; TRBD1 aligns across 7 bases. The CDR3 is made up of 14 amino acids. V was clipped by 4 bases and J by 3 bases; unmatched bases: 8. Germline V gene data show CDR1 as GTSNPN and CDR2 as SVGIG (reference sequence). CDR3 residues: CAWNRPTGDYGYTF. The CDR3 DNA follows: TGTGCCTGGAATCGTCCTACAGGGGACTATGGCTACACCTTC.

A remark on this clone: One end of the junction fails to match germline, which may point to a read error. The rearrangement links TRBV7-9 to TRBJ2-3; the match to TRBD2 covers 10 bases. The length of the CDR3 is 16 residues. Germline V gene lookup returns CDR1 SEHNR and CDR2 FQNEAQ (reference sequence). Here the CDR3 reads CSSSPFLAGGTDTQYF. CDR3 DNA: TGTTCCAGCAGTCCATTTCTAGCGGGAGGCACAGATACGCAGTATTTT.

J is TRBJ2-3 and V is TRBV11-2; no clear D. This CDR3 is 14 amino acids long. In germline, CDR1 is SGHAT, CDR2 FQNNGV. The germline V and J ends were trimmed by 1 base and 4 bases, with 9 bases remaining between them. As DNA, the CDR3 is TGTGCCAGCAGCTTAGGTCCATCCCCAGATACGCAGTATTTT. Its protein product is CASSLGPSPDTQYF.